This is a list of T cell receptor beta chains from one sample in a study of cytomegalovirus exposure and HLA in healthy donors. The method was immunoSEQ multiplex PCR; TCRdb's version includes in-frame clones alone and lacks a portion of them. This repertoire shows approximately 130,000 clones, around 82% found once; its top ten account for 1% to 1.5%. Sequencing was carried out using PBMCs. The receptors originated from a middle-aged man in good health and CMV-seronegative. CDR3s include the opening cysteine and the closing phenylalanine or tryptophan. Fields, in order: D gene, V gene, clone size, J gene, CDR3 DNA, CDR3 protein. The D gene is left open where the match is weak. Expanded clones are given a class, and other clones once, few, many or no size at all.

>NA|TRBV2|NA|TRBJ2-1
TGTGCCAGCAGTGTTACCCAGTACAATGAGCAGTTCTTC
CASSVTQYNEQFF
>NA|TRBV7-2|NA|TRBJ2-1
TGTGCCAGCAGCGCCGTCCAGGGGGAGCAGTTCTTC
CASSAVQGEQFF
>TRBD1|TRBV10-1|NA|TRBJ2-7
TGCGCCAGCAGTGCAACAGGGGGCCCCTACGAGCAGTACTTC
CASSATGGPYEQYF
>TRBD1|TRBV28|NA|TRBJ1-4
TGTGCCAGCAGACCCGACGGGACAGGGAATGAAAAACTGTTTTTT
CASRPDGTGNEKLFF
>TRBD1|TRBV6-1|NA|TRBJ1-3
TGTGCCAGCAGGAAACAGGGGGCGCGAGGAAACACCATATATTTT
CASRKQGARGNTIYF
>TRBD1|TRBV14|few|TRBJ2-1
TGTGCCAGCAGCCAAGACAGGGGGATTTCCAATGAGCAGTTCTTC
CASSQDRGISNEQFF
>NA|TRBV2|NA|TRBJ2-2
TGTGCCAGCAGTGAAGAACAGGTCGGCGGGGAGCTGTTTTTT
CASSEEQVGGELFF
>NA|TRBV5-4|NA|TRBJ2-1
TGTGCCAGCAGTTCAGACAGGAATGAGCAGTTCTTC
CASSSDRNEQFF
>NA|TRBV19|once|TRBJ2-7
TGTGCCAGTAGTCACTCCTACGAGCAGTACTTC
CASSHSYEQYF
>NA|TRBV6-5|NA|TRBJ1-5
TGTGCCAGCAGTAAAACAGGGTCTAAGGGTCAGCCCCAGCATTTT
CASSKTGSKGQPQHF
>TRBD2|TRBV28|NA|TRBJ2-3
TGTGCCAGCAAGAGTGGCGGGAGTGCAGATACGCAGTATTTT
CASKSGGSADTQYF
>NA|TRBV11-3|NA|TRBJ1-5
TGTGCCAGCAGCTTAGGTACGTCCTATAGCAATCAGCCCCAGCATTTT
CASSLGTSYSNQPQHF
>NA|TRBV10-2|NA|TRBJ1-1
TGCGCCAGCAGAGACTCCGGACAGTTGGGTACTGAAGCTTTCTTT
CASRDSGQLGTEAFF
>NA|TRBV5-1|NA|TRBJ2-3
TGCGCCAGCAGCCGAGGGACTAGCACAGATACGCAGTATTTT
CASSRGTSTDTQYF
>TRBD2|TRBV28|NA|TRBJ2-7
TGTGCCAGCAGTTCCCCGACCACCTCTAGCGGGAGGCTCTACGAGCAGTACTTC
CASSSPTTSSGRLYEQYF
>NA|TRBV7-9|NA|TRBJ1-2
TGTGCCAGCAGCCTTCAGGACATCAACTATGGCTACACCTTC
CASSLQDINYGYTF
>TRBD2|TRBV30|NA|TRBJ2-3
TGTGCCTGGAGTGTATCGGGGAGGGCAGATACGCAGTATTTT
CAWSVSGRADTQYF
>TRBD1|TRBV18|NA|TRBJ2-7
TGTGCCAGCTCACCAGCCGGGACAGGGGTTCTGTACGAGCAGTACTTC
CASSPAGTGVLYEQYF
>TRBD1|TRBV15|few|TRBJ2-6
TGTGCCACCGGGACAGGGGAGTCTGGGGCCAACGTCCTGACTTTC
CATGTGESGANVLTF
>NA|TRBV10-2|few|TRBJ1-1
TGCGCCAGCAGGTCTGGGGGGAGTAACACTGAAGCTTTCTTT
CASRSGGSNTEAFF
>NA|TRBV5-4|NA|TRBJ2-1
TGTGCCAGCAGCTTTCGCAGGAGGGACAATGAGCAGTTCTTC
CASSFRRRDNEQFF
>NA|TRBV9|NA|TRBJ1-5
TGTGCCAGCAGCGTAGGGAGTGAAGGGAGTCAGCCCCAGCATTTT
CASSVGSEGSQPQHF
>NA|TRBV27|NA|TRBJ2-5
TGTGCCAGCAGTTTATCGTGGCAGTCCCAAGAGACCCAGTACTTC
CASSLSWQSQETQYF
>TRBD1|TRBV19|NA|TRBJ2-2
TGTGCCAGTAGTGCCGACAGGGTTCGAGTCACCGGGGAGCTGTTTTTT
CASSADRVRVTGELFF
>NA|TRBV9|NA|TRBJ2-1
TGTGCCAGCAGCCACCCTAGGGGAGGCTCCTACAATGAGCAGTTCTTC
CASSHPRGGSYNEQFF
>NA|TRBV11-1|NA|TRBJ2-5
TGTGCCAGCAGTCATGACAGCCACCAAGAGACCCAGTACTTC
CASSHDSHQETQYF
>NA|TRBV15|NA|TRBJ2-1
TGTGCCACCAGCAGAGGTCCTGGTCTAGGTAAGGTGAATGAGCAGTTCTTC
CATSRGPGLGKVNEQFF
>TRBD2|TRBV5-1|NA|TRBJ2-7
TGCGCCAGCAGCCCCGGGACTAGCGTCTCCTACGAGCAGTACTTC
CASSPGTSVSYEQYF
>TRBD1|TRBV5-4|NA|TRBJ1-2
TGTGCCAGCAGCCAAAAGACAGGGGAGGTCTATGGCTACACCTTC
CASSQKTGEVYGYTF
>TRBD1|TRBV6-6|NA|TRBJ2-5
TGTGCCAGCAGCCTAAAGACGACAGGGGTGGAGGAGACCCAGTACTTC
CASSLKTTGVEETQYF
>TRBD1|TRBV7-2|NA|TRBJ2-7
TGTGCCAGCAGCCCTGACAGGGGGCGATCCTACGAGCAGTACTTC
CASSPDRGRSYEQYF
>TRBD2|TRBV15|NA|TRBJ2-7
TGTGCCACCAGCAGAGTCGGGGGAGGGGAGCAGTACTTC
CATSRVGGGEQYF
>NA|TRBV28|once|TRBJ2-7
TGTGCCAGCAGTCCTGCGGGTCAGGTGATAACCTACGAGCAGTACTTC
CASSPAGQVITYEQYF
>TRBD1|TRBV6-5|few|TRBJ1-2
TGTGCCAGCAGTTACTTGTCAGGGGGAGCTAACTATGGCTACACCTTC
CASSYLSGGANYGYTF
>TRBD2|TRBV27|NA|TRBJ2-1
TGTGCCAGCAACTCTAGAACTAGCGGGAGTTCATACAATGAGCAGTTCTTC
CASNSRTSGSSYNEQFF
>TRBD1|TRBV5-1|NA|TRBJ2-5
TGCGCCAGCAGCCTAGACGGACAGGGGGCTGAGGAGACCCAGTACTTC
CASSLDGQGAEETQYF
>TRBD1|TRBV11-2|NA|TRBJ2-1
TGTGCCAGCAGCGGACAGGGTAATAGGAATGAGCAGTTCTTC
CASSGQGNRNEQFF